In its sample, the clone carrying this T cell receptor (beta chain) was seen once. The data belong to a study of control samples from healthy donors and cancer patients. Assay: immunoSEQ multiplex PCR; the TCRdb copy retains only in-frame clones and omits some. This sample carries some 150,000 clones, about nine tenths of them seen once, and the ten largest clones take roughly 3.2%. The clonotype originates from a man aged 30 to 45 in good health. The sequencing sample was made of blood.

CDR3 loop: CASSVNFVGGRNTGELFF. The CDR3 DNA follows: TGTGCCAGCAGCGTAAATTTTGTCGGGGGGCGAAACACCGGGGAGCTGTTTTTT. The chain recombines TRBV9 with TRBJ2-2; TRBD2 might be the D (7 bases). This CDR3 comprises 18 residues. CDR1 SGDLS and CDR2 YYNGEE come from the germline V gene. The ends were cut back, 1 base at V and 2 bases at J, with 18 bases in the middle.